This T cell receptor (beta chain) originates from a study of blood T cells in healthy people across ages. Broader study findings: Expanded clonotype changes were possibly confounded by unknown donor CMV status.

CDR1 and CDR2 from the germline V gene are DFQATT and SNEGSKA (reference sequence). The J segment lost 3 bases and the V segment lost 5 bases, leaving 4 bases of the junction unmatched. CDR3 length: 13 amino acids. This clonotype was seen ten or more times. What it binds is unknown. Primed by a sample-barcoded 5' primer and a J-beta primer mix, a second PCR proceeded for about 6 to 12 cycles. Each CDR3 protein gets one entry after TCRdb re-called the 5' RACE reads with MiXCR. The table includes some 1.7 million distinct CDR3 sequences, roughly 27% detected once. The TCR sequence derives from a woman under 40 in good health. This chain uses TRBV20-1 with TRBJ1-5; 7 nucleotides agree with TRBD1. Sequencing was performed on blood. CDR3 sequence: CSARQGSNQPQHF. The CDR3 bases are TGCAGTGCTCGACAGGGTTCCAATCAGCCCCAGCATTTT.